These 21 T cell receptor beta chains were sequenced from one sample in a study of T cells in Graves' hyperthyroidism and ophthalmopathy. RNA transcripts served as the template for amplifying TCR beta CDR3 regions. The primer set for the first-round RT-PCR of the TCR CDR3 was HTBI. MiXCR, run by TCRdb on the multiplex PCR reads, gives a single entry per CDR3 protein. The sample contains around 530,000 distinct CDR3 sequences, roughly 18% of which appear only once. The sequenced sample was blood. Source of these receptors: a woman aged 18-30 years with Graves' ophthalmopathy.

This clonotype was seen more than once but under ten times. One end of the junction is discordant with germline, which a read error may explain. This chain joins TRBV5-1 and TRBJ2-3, with D perhaps given as TRBD1 or TRBD2 (6 bases each). Germline V lookup: CDR1 SGHRS, CDR2 YFSETQ. This CDR3 is built from 16 residues. The CDR3 DNA sequence: TGCGCCAGCAGCTTGACATGGGGGGCGTCCACAGATACGCAGTACTTT. Translating it yields CASSLTWGASTDTQYF.

This clonotype appeared many times. The V and J genes are TRBV27 and TRBJ2-1; D is tentatively TRBD1 or TRBD2 (5 bases each). Germline values: CDR1 MNHEY, CDR2 SMNVEV (reference sequence). This CDR3 has 15 amino acids. V was clipped by 7 bases and J by 4 bases, with 17 bases between them. CDR3 sequence reads: CASNQGPSAYNEQFF. CDR3 DNA sequence: TGTGCCAGCAATCAGGGACCGTCTGCATACAATGAGCAGTTCTTC.

In its sample, this clonotype was seen many times. This rearrangement joins TRBV6-1 to TRBJ2-2; the D gene is possibly TRBD1 (6 bases). CDR1 MNHNS and CDR2 SASEGT come from the germline V gene. Trimming stripped 6 bases from V and 1 base from J, with 9 bases between. The CDR3 totals 14 residues. For the CDR3, the DNA is TGTGCCAGCAGGGCGACAGGGAACACCGGGGAGCTGTTTTTT. Amino acids: CASRATGNTGELFF.

The table lists this clonotype with a few counts. The gene calls are TRBV2 and TRBJ2-2; the match to TRBD1 covers 8 bases. Per the germline V gene, CDR1 is SNHLY and CDR2 is FYNNEI. The ends lost 5 bases at V and 3 bases at J; junction bases unmatched: 5. The CDR3 consists of 15 residues. CDR3 in DNA: TGTGCCAGCAGTACCTACAGGGGGGACACCGGGGAGCTGTTTTTT. It translates to CASSTYRGDTGELFF.

This chain links TRBV30 with TRBJ1-6, with D hard to call. This CDR3 contains 14 residues. Germline loops: CDR1 GTSNPN, CDR2 SVGIG (reference sequence). V lost 1 base and J 10 bases, leaving 14 bases between the germline ends. CDR3 sequence reads: CAWSAGATGSPLHF. The CDR3 DNA is TGTGCCTGGAGTGCCGGCGCAACGGGCTCACCCCTCCACTTT.

The chain combines TRBV7-2 with TRBJ1-2; D is uncertain. Deletions cut 5 bases from V and 6 bases from J, with 19 bases between. The V gene's germline CDR1 is SGHTA and CDR2 FQGNSA. The CDR3 covers 15 residues. Here the CDR3 DNA reads TGTGCCAGCAGCCCGACCCGTTCAGAAAATGATGGCTACACCTTC. Its translation is CASSPTRSENDGYTF.

This clonotype was seen repeatedly, ten times or more. The chain couples TRBV27 to TRBJ2-3; 8 bases fit TRBD2. The CDR3 length is 15 residues. Trimming cost V 2 bases and J 4 bases; bases outside gene matches: 5. Germline V CDR1 and CDR2: MNHEY, SMNVEV (reference sequence). CDR3 coding DNA: TGTGCCAGCAGTTTACCGGGAGGGGGACCAGATACGCAGTATTTT. This encodes CASSLPGGGPDTQYF.

This rearrangement joins TRBV6-1 to TRBJ2-1, with TRBD1 as a possible D gene (6 bases). Germline CDR1 reads MNHNS; CDR2 reads SASEGT. Trimming took 9 bases from V and 7 from J, leaving 10 bases between them. This CDR3 has 11 residues. Here the CDR3 reads CASTRGNEQFF. For the CDR3, the DNA is TGTGCCAGTACTAGGGGGAATGAGCAGTTCTTC.

This clonotype was counted a few times. The gene calls are TRBV18 and TRBJ2-2; tentatively, D is TRBD1 (6 bases). The length of the CDR3 is 19 residues. Trimming removed 4 bases at V and 1 base at J, with 22 bases between. In germline, CDR1 is KGHSH, CDR2 LQKENI. The CDR3, as DNA: TGTGCCAGCTCACGCACCGGAGAGACAGGAGCCCTGAACACCGGGGAGCTGTTTTTT. Encoded protein: CASSRTGETGALNTGELFF.

This clonotype was counted many times. The V and J genes are TRBV6-1 and TRBJ1-2, with D possibly TRBD1 on 5 matching bases. The germline CDR1 and CDR2 sequences are MNHNS and SASEGT. The CDR3 is 13 residues long. V lost 3 bases, J lost 8 bases, and 13 bases lay in between. The CDR3 region has the DNA TGTGCCAGCAGTGACGGACACCCGGCGGGCTACACCTTC. This encodes CASSDGHPAGYTF.

The chain carries TRBV2 and TRBJ2-5, with 13 bases aligning to TRBD2. The CDR3 sequence is 19 residues long. Per the germline V gene, CDR1 is SNHLY and CDR2 is FYNNEI. J gave up 1 base and V 6 bases, and 14 bases lay outside the gene matches. Here the CDR3 reads CASRLERTSGSGPQETQYF. The CDR3, as DNA: TGTGCCAGCAGGCTCGAACGGACTAGCGGGAGCGGCCCCCAAGAGACCCAGTACTTC.

The chain is built from TRBV2 and TRBJ2-1; 7 bases line up with TRBD1. This CDR3 is built from 13 residues. The germline V gene has CDR1 SNHLY and CDR2 FYNNEI. Germline trimming cut 6 bases from V and 6 bases from J; bases unmatched to any gene: 5. The CDR3 DNA reads TGTGCCAGCAGCGACCAGGGGGTCAATGAGCAGTTCTTC. Residues: CASSDQGVNEQFF. Supplemented by reference TRBV2 and TRBJ2-1, the full variable domain reads EPEVTQTPSHQVTQMGQEVILRCVPISNHLYFYWYRQILGQKVEFLVSFYNNEISEKSEIFDDQFSVERPDGSNFTLKIRSTKLEDSAMYFCASSDQGVNEQFFGPGTRLTVL.

In its sample, this clonotype was seen many times. The V gene is TRBV6-2 or TRBV6-3, the J gene TRBJ2-1, with 9 bases matching TRBD1. Per the germline V gene, CDR1 is MNHEY and CDR2 is SVGEGT. The ends lost 8 bases at V and 6 bases at J; junction bases unmatched: 8. The CDR3 has 14 residues. The CDR3, as DNA: TGTGCCAGCGGGTCGGGACAGGGAGGCAATGAGCAGTTCTTC. Translating it yields CASGSGQGGNEQFF.

On this clonotype itself: With a much larger clone just one base away, this may be a read error. The V gene is TRBV12-3 or TRBV12-4, the J gene TRBJ1-5; 7 bases agree with TRBD1. V lost 5 bases to trimming and J lost 3 bases; unmatched junction nucleotides: 16. This CDR3 has 18 amino acids. CDR3 region: CASSLVGETGPTNQPQHF. The CDR3 nucleotides are TGTGCCAGCAGTCTAGTAGGGGAGACAGGGCCAACCAATCAGCCCCAGCATTTT.

This clonotype was seen many times. The rearrangement joins TRBV5-1 to TRBJ1-1; D is ambiguous. This CDR3 region has 12 residues. V was shortened by 0 bases and J by 7 bases, with 7 bases between the two germline ends. Germline assignment: CDR1 SGHRS and CDR2 YFSETQ. CDR3 protein: CASSLEGGEAFF. CDR3 DNA: TGCGCCAGCAGCTTGGAGGGAGGTGAAGCTTTCTTT. Together with reference TRBV5-1 and TRBJ1-1, the CDR3 gives the full variable domain: KAGVTQTPRYLIKTRGQQVTLSCSPISGHRSVSWYQQTPGQGLQFLFEYFSETQRNKGNFPGRFSGRQFSNSRSEMNVSTLELGDSALYLCASSLEGGEAFFGQGTRLTVV.

The V gene is TRBV6-1, the J gene TRBJ2-7, with 11 positions matching TRBD1. J gave up 3 bases and V 10 bases, and 5 bases lay outside the gene matches. CDR1 and CDR2 (germline): MNHNS, SASEGT. This CDR3 comprises 13 residues. The CDR3 sequence: CATPGQGVYEQYF. CDR3 DNA: TGTGCCACTCCGGGACAGGGGGTCTACGAGCAGTACTTC.

This clonotype appeared a few times. The chain joins TRBV28 to TRBJ1-5; D gene ambiguous. The CDR3 has 12 amino acids. Germline loops: CDR1 MDHEN, CDR2 SYDVKM. Deletions cut 5 bases from V and 6 bases from J, with 8 bases between. The CDR3 sequence: CASSNRVQPQHF. The CDR3 DNA is TGTGCCAGCAGTAATAGGGTTCAGCCCCAGCATTTT.

This clonotype was seen many times. The chain joins TRBV10-3 to TRBJ1-1, with D unclear. The V gene lost 4 bases and the J gene lost 2 bases, with 14 bases spanning the gap. This CDR3 comprises 15 residues. Germline CDR1 ENHRY, CDR2 SYGVKD. The CDR3 loop is CAISGEAGHNTEAFF. CDR3 bases: TGTGCCATCAGTGGAGAGGCGGGCCACAACACTGAAGCTTTCTTT.

This clonotype was detected ten times or more. The chain has TRBV20-1 and TRBJ1-4, with a weak D call TRBD1 (6 bases). The V gene's germline CDR1 is DFQATT and CDR2 SNEGSKA (reference sequence). Trimming cost V 3 bases and J 0 bases, with 14 bases left between them. CDR3 size: 16 residues. The CDR3 DNA sequence: TGCAGTGCTAGGACAGGTTTGGGAACAACTAATGAAAAACTGTTTTTT. Translation: CSARTGLGTTNEKLFF.

This clonotype was detected ten times or more. The chain joins TRBV2 to TRBJ2-5; no definite D call. Between the trimmed V and J ends, which lost 7 bases and 0 bases, there was a span of 15 bases. The germline CDR1 and CDR2 sequences are SNHLY and FYNNEI. The CDR3 loop spans 15 amino acids. Here the CDR3 DNA reads TGTGCCAGCATGCGGTCGGACGTTCACCAAGAGACCCAGTACTTC. Translation: CASMRSDVHQETQYF. Full variable domain (outside the CDR3, taken from reference TRBV2 and TRBJ2-5): EPEVTQTPSHQVTQMGQEVILRCVPISNHLYFYWYRQILGQKVEFLVSFYNNEISEKSEIFDDQFSVERPDGSNFTLKIRSTKLEDSAMYFCASMRSDVHQETQYFGPGTRLLVL.

This clonotype was recorded at least ten times. J is TRBJ2-1 and V is TRBV10-1; 7 positions match TRBD2. CDR1 and CDR2 (germline): WNHNN, SYGVQD (reference sequence). This CDR3 contains 15 residues. V dropped 1 base and J dropped 6; count of bases not matched to a gene: 6. CDR3 in amino acids: CASSEFASGGNEQFF. In DNA, the CDR3 is TGCGCCAGCAGTGAGTTTGCTAGCGGCGGCAATGAGCAGTTCTTC.